The 14 T cell receptor beta chains reported below all come from one sample, sequenced in a study of T cells in Graves' hyperthyroidism and ophthalmopathy. TCR beta CDR3 regions were amplified from RNA transcripts. A first-round RT-PCR of the TCR CDR3 used the HTBI primer set. TCRdb processed the multiplex PCR reads anew with MiXCR; each CDR3 protein has one entry. The sample lists approximately 360,000 distinct CDR3 sequences; roughly 25% were seen once. Sequenced input: blood. These receptors were obtained from a man between 45 and 60 years old with Graves' hyperthyroidism.

In this sample, this clonotype turned up a few times. V and J are TRBV20-1 and TRBJ2-5; TRBD2 matches 9 bases. This CDR3 has 13 amino acids. Per germline, CDR1 DFQATT and CDR2 SNEGSKA (reference sequence). V lost 5 bases to trimming and J lost 4 bases; unmatched junction nucleotides: 5. The CDR3 nucleotides read TGCAGTGCTGATAGCGGGAGCTCAGAGACCCAGTACTTC. Its protein product is CSADSGSSETQYF.

The chain recombines TRBV9 with TRBJ2-3; TRBD2 matches at 12 bases. This CDR3 is built from 16 residues. The J segment lost 4 bases and the V segment lost 3 bases, leaving 6 bases of the junction unmatched. Germline CDR1 and CDR2: SGDLS and YYNGEE. The CDR3 region is CASSAGLAGYADTQYF. Written as DNA, the CDR3 is TGTGCCAGCAGCGCTGGACTAGCGGGATATGCAGATACGCAGTATTTT.

In its sample, this clonotype was seen a few times. The rearrangement uses TRBV20-1 and TRBJ2-1; weak D call: TRBD2 (5 bases). Germline CDR1 DFQATT, CDR2 SNEGSKA (reference sequence). The germline V and J ends were trimmed by 2 bases and 2 bases, with 22 bases remaining between them. CDR3 length: 18 residues. The DNA for the CDR3 is TGCAGTGCTAGAACGACTCAAACCCCGGAGGTCCCCTACAATGAGCAGTTCTTC. Translation gives CSARTTQTPEVPYNEQFF.

This clonotype came up a few times. This sequence joins TRBV20-1 and TRBJ2-5; no firm D call. This CDR3 has 15 residues. Germline V lookup: CDR1 DFQATT, CDR2 SNEGSKA (reference sequence). The V and J ends lost 0 bases and 1 base respectively, with 12 bases between them. CDR3 nucleotides: TGCAGTGCTAGAGATTACAAGCGATCCCAAGAGACCCAGTACTTC. Translating it yields CSARDYKRSQETQYF.

CDR3 residues: CASSQGPSGSTDTQYF. For the CDR3, the DNA is TGTGCCAGCAGCCAAGGGCCTAGCGGTAGCACAGATACGCAGTATTTT. This chain links TRBV3-1 with TRBJ2-3; 7 positions agree with TRBD2. CDR3 size: 16 residues. CDR1 is LGHDT, CDR2 YNNKEL, per germline (reference sequence). Trimming removed 1 base from V and 0 bases from J; junction bases left unmatched: 4.

This clonotype was found a few times. The chain employs TRBV12-3 or TRBV12-4 and TRBJ2-6; 11 nucleotides align to TRBD1. With V trimmed by 6 bases and J by 2 bases, 12 bases remained unmatched. The CDR3 runs to 19 residues. The DNA for the CDR3 is TGTGCCAGCAGCCGCCCCATTCGGACAGGGGGCGCTGGGGCCAACGTCCTGACTTTC. Translation: CASSRPIRTGGAGANVLTF.

The CDR3 loop reads CAISVSRDGGQPQHF. The CDR3 bases are TGTGCCATCAGTGTCTCAAGGGATGGCGGGCAGCCCCAGCATTTT. V is TRBV10-3 and J is TRBJ1-5; D is uncertain. CDR1 is ENHRY and CDR2 is SYGVKD in the germline V gene. Trimming left V 4 bases short and J 7 bases short, with 17 bases between. The CDR3 sequence is 15 residues long.

In this sample, this clonotype turned up a few times. The J gene is TRBJ2-1, the V gene TRBV7-9; D is undetermined. The CDR3 has 11 amino acids. The V and J ends lost 1 base and 15 bases respectively, with 10 bases between them. Germline V CDR1 and CDR2: SEHNR, FQNEAQ (reference sequence). The CDR3 loop reads CASSLDRTLFF. The CDR3 DNA reads as TGTGCCAGCAGCTTAGATAGGACGCTGTTCTTC.

The chain is built from TRBV2 and TRBJ2-7, with TRBD1 identical over 7 bases. Per the germline V gene, CDR1 is SNHLY and CDR2 is FYNNEI. The ends lost 6 bases at V and 3 bases at J; junction bases unmatched: 11. The CDR3 spans 15 residues. The CDR3 loop reads CASSLQTGPNYEQYF. For the CDR3, the DNA is TGTGCCAGCAGCTTACAGACAGGGCCCAACTACGAGCAGTACTTC.

The table lists this clonotype with a few counts. The chain joins TRBV29-1 to TRBJ2-3; TRBD1 matches at 11 bases. The CDR3 runs 14 residues. After removal of 7 bases from V and 0 bases from J, the junction contained 3 bases not matched to a gene. Germline CDR1 SQVTM, CDR2 ANQGSEA. The CDR3 reads CSAGTGGSTDTQYF. In DNA, the CDR3 is TGCAGCGCCGGGACAGGGGGAAGCACAGATACGCAGTATTTT.

The table lists this clonotype with many counts. The gene calls are TRBV11-2 and TRBJ2-7; 13 bases align to TRBD2. This CDR3 comprises 16 residues. Trimming took 4 bases from V and 4 from J; bases not matched to a gene: 7. Germline CDR1 is SGHAT and CDR2 is FQNNGV. CDR3 bases: TGTGCCAGCAGCTCCCAGGCGACTAGCGGGAGGTACGAGCAGTACTTC. Protein product: CASSSQATSGRYEQYF.

About this clonotype: A clone one base away is much larger, so this may be a read error. The rearrangement joins TRBV30 to TRBJ1-2; D remains unclear. V was cut by 2 bases and J by 7 bases, with 11 bases left in between. CDR3 length: 12 residues. CDR1 is GTSNPN, CDR2 SVGIG, per germline (reference sequence). CDR3 coding DNA: TGTGCCTGGAGTCCCGGCCAGGCTGGCTACACCTTC. Translating it yields CAWSPGQAGYTF.

The sample holds a few counts of this clonotype. This sequence joins TRBV18 and TRBJ2-5; D possibly uses TRBD1 or TRBD2 (5 bases each). The CDR3 sequence is 15 residues long. Germline assignment: CDR1 KGHSH and CDR2 LQKENI. V lost 3 bases and J lost 2, with 13 bases in between. CDR3 region: CASSPRRDLQETQYF. CDR3 bases: TGTGCCAGCTCACCGCGCCGGGACCTACAAGAGACCCAGTACTTC. Combining the CDR3 with reference TRBV18 and TRBJ2-5 gives the whole variable domain NAGVMQNPRHLVRRRGQEARLRCSPMKGHSHVYWYRQLPEEGLKFMVYLQKENIIDESGMPKERFSAEFPKEGPSILRIQQVVRGDSAAYFCASSPRRDLQETQYFGPGTRLLVL.

Of note for this clonotype: Given a much more abundant clone one base away, this may be a read error. This chain uses TRBV11-3 with TRBJ2-1, with 8 bases that match TRBD1. The last part of the DNA fits TRBJ2-7 better; the J call may be wrong. The CDR3 covers 14 residues. Germline V gene data show CDR1 as SGHNT and CDR2 as YENEEA. CDR3 in DNA: TGTGCCAGCGGTTCAGGGGGCTCCTACAATGAGCAGTACTTC. Translation gives CASGSGGSYNEQYF.